This T cell receptor (beta chain) was observed in a study of sequential checkpoint blockade in melanoma. Study overall: Randomization was 1:1 between first-line nivolumab→ipilimumab and ipilimumab→nivolumab.

CDR3 length: 15 amino acids. Germline trimming cut 4 bases from V and 4 bases from J; bases unmatched to any gene: 6. In germline, CDR1 is SEHNR, CDR2 FQNEAQ (reference sequence). Treatment here: randomized to nivolumab then ipilimumab (arm A) or the reverse (arm B). No patient had prior DNA-damaging chemotherapy. Live CD3+CD8+ CD19− CD56− cells were sorted from PBMCs. Repertoires were generated with immunoSEQ multiplex PCR, while TCRdb's copy carries only in-frame clones and drops some. The table lists fewer than 35,000 clones, roughly 80% of them singletons. The sequencing used CD8+ T cells sorted from blood (inferred from file names), collected from a patient given nivolumab and ipilimumab in sequence. The sequence came from a human donor with melanoma. The rearrangement uses TRBV7-9 and TRBJ2-1; 8 positions agree with TRBD1. CDR3 coding DNA: TGTGCCAGCAGCTCGGGGACAGGCAATTACAATGAGCAGTTCTTC. As protein: CASSSGTGNYNEQFF.